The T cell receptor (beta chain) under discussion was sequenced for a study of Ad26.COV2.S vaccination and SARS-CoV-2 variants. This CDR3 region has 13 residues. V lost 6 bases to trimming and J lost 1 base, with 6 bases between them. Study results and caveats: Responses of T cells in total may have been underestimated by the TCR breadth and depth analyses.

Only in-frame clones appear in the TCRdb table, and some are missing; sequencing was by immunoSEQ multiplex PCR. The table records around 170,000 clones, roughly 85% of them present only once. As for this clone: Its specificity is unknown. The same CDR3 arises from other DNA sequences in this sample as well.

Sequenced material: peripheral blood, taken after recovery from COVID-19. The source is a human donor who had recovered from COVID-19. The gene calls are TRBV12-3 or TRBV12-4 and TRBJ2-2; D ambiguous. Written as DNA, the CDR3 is TGTGCCAGCAGCCTCCGGAACACCGGGGAGCTGTTTTTT. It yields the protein CASSLRNTGELFF.